These 30 T cell receptor beta chains share one sample of origin, sequenced in a study of blood T cell repertoires in COVID-19. The assay was immunoSEQ multiplex PCR, and TCRdb's table has in-frame clones only and misses some. The sample contains roughly 350,000 clones, around nine tenths of which appear only once. Sequencing used peripheral blood. These receptor sequences come from a woman in her seventies with COVID-19, enrolled during active disease.

The chain is built from TRBV7-9 and TRBJ1-1, with D perhaps matching TRBD1 (5 bases). The ends were cut back, 6 bases at V and 3 bases at J, with 11 bases in the middle. Germline values: CDR1 SEHNR, CDR2 FQNEAQ (reference sequence). The CDR3 runs 13 residues. CDR3 sequence: CASRTAGDTEAFF. The CDR3 DNA reads as TGTGCCAGCAGAACCGCGGGGGACACTGAAGCTTTCTTT.

The chain uses TRBV3-1 (or the pseudogene TRBV3-2) and TRBJ1-2; 10 positions match TRBD1. The CDR3 is made up of 16 amino acids. J was trimmed by 4 bases and V by 4 bases; bases with no gene match: 9. Germline V lookup: CDR1 LGHDT, CDR2 YNNKEL (reference sequence). The CDR3 coding sequence is TGTGCCAGCAGCCCCGGCGACAGGGGGCACGGCTATGGCTACACCTTC. Residues: CASSPGDRGHGYGYTF.

This chain joins TRBV6-5 and TRBJ2-4; D remains unclear. The V gene lost 7 bases and the J gene lost 0 bases, with 13 bases spanning the gap. CDR3 length: 15 amino acids. Germline CDR1 MNHEY, CDR2 SVGAGI. As DNA, the CDR3 is TGTGCCAGCACAGGTTCACAGCCAGCCAAAAACATTCAGTACTTC. Its protein product is CASTGSQPAKNIQYF.

The chain is built from TRBV27 and TRBJ2-1, with TRBD1 matching over 9 bases. CDR3 length: 14 amino acids. J gave up 9 bases and V 6 bases, and 9 bases lay outside the gene matches. Germline V gives CDR1 MNHEY, CDR2 SMNVEV (reference sequence). This CDR3 reads CASSQGQGGGEQFF. Written as DNA, the CDR3 is TGTGCCAGCAGCCAGGGACAGGGCGGGGGTGAGCAGTTCTTC.

The rearrangement joins TRBV28 to TRBJ1-1; 7 bases are a match to TRBD1. The CDR3 is 15 amino acids. V lost 3 bases, J lost 1 base, and 5 bases stayed unmatched. From germline, CDR1 is MDHEN and CDR2 SYDVKM. Written as DNA, the CDR3 is TGTGCCAGCAGTTTGGCCGCAGGGGGGAACACTGAAGCTTTCTTT. It specifies CASSLAAGGNTEAFF.

This clone has a handful of counts. The chain joins TRBV5-6 to TRBJ2-7; possible D gene TRBD2, 5 bases. The CDR3 covers 14 residues. Trimming took off 1 base at V and 0 bases at J, with 8 bases between the two ends. Looked up from germline, CDR1 is SGHDT and CDR2 is YYEEEE. The CDR3, as DNA: TGTGCCAGCAGCTTGTTCGGGGACTCCTACGAGCAGTACTTC. This gives the protein CASSLFGDSYEQYF.

This clone has just one count. The rearrangement uses TRBV5-4 and TRBJ1-2; 8 bases match TRBD1. From germline, CDR1 is SGHNT and CDR2 YYREEE (reference sequence). With V trimmed by 2 bases and J by 4 bases, 7 bases remained unmatched. The CDR3 runs to 15 residues. CDR3 residues: CASSFGGQGVYGYTF. The CDR3 region has the DNA TGTGCCAGCAGCTTTGGCGGACAGGGTGTCTATGGCTACACCTTC.

V gene TRBV19 combines with J gene TRBJ1-1; no definite D call. Germline assignment: CDR1 LNHDA and CDR2 SQIVND (reference sequence). V shed 6 bases and J shed 0 bases, with 8 bases lying between them. CDR3 length: 13 residues. The CDR3 here is CASRLLMNTEAFF. DNA for the CDR3: TGTGCCAGTAGGTTACTAATGAACACTGAAGCTTTCTTT. The full variable domain, with the rest looked up from reference TRBV19 and TRBJ1-1, is DGGITQSPKYLFRKEGQNVTLSCEQNLNHDAMYWYRQDPGQGLRLIYYSQIVNDFQKGDIAEGYSVSREKKESFPLTVTSAQKNPTAFYLCASRLLMNTEAFFGQGTRLTVV.

This sequence joins TRBV19 and TRBJ1-4; 8 positions agree with TRBD1. Germline trimming cut 8 bases from V and 8 bases from J; bases unmatched to any gene: 4. CDR1 LNHDA and CDR2 SQIVND come from the germline V gene (reference sequence). The CDR3 has 12 residues. The CDR3 DNA reads TGTGCCAGTGGACAGGGAGGGGAAAAACTGTTTTTT. As protein: CASGQGGEKLFF.

The gene calls are TRBV3-1 (or the pseudogene TRBV3-2) and TRBJ1-4; the D is unclear. CDR1 LGHDT and CDR2 YNNKEL come from the germline V gene (reference sequence). This CDR3 comprises 12 residues. V lost 3 bases and J lost 10, with 9 bases in between. The CDR3 spells CASSHREGKLFF. The DNA of the CDR3 is TGTGCCAGCAGCCACCGGGAGGGAAAACTGTTTTTT.

The chain couples TRBV29-1 to TRBJ1-1; D is unresolved. CDR3 length: 13 residues. The germline gives CDR1 SQVTM, CDR2 ANQGSEA. V was pared by 1 base and J by 5 bases, with 11 bases between. The DNA of the CDR3 is TGCAGCGTTGAAGGCCAGGTGATTACTGAAGCTTTCTTT. Amino acids: CSVEGQVITEAFF. Filled out from reference TRBV29-1 and TRBJ1-1, the complete variable domain reads SAVISQKPSRDICQRGTSLTIQCQVDSQVTMMFWYRQQPGQSLTLIATANQGSEATYESGFVIDKFPISRPNLTFSTLTVSNMSPEDSSIYLCSVEGQVITEAFFGQGTRLTVV.

The gene calls are TRBV5-8 and TRBJ1-6, with D perhaps TRBD1 (5 bases). With 4 bases removed from V and 10 bases from J, the gap between germline ends came to 9 bases. This CDR3 spans 12 amino acids. Germline V gives CDR1 SGHTS, CDR2 YDEGEE. In nucleotides, the CDR3 is TGTGCCAGCAGCGCCGACAGCTCACCCCTCCACTTT. This codes for CASSADSSPLHF.

The genes are TRBV9 and TRBJ2-1; 7 bases align to TRBD1. The CDR3 sequence is 16 residues long. Per germline, CDR1 SGDLS and CDR2 YYNGEE. Germline trimming cut 0 bases from V and 6 bases from J; bases unmatched to any gene: 9. For the CDR3, the DNA is TGTGCCAGCAGCGTAGCTACAGGGGCAGGGAGCAATGAGCAGTTCTTC. Translation gives CASSVATGAGSNEQFF.

V and J are TRBV21-1 and TRBJ1-2; TRBD1 is taken as the D call from the table, unchecked against the DNA. TRBV21-1 constitutes a pseudogene. The CDR3 loop spans 15 amino acids. The CDR3 reads CASSKVHRDFHGYTF. In nucleotides, the CDR3 is TGTGCCAGCAGCAAAGTCCACAGGGATTTTCATGGCTACACCTTC.

This chain joins TRBV28 and TRBJ1-5, with TRBD1 as a possible D gene (6 bases). Between the trimmed V and J ends, which lost 9 bases and 4 bases, there was a span of 19 bases. Germline values: CDR1 MDHEN, CDR2 SYDVKM. The CDR3 covers 15 residues. This CDR3 reads CASLKAGGRNQPQHF. The CDR3, as DNA: TGTGCCAGTCTAAAGGCGGGGGGCAGGAATCAGCCCCAGCATTTT.

The rearrangement uses TRBV14 and TRBJ1-1; TRBD1 matches at 7 bases. With V trimmed by 5 bases and J by 5 bases, 8 bases remained unmatched. Germline V gene data show CDR1 as SGHDN and CDR2 as FVKESK. The CDR3 is 14 amino acids. The CDR3 DNA reads TGTGCCAGCAGCACAGGGGCATGGAAAACTGAAGCTTTCTTT. This codes for CASSTGAWKTEAFF. The full variable domain, with the rest looked up from reference TRBV14 and TRBJ1-1, is EAGVTQFPSHSVIEKGQTVTLRCDPISGHDNLYWYRRVMGKEIKFLLHFVKESKQDESGMPNNRFLAERTGGTYSTLKVQPAELEDSGVYFCASSTGAWKTEAFFGQGTRLTVV.

The chain carries TRBV4-1 and TRBJ1-1; a possible D gene is TRBD1 (6 bases). The CDR3 loop spans 15 amino acids. The ends were cut back, 4 bases at V and 0 bases at J, with 12 bases in the middle. Germline assignment: CDR1 MGHRA and CDR2 YSYEKL. DNA for the CDR3: TGCGCCAGCAGCCGCTCACAGGGCCTGAACACTGAAGCTTTCTTT. It specifies CASSRSQGLNTEAFF.

A note on this clone: The limits of the CDR3 on the DNA are not certain, so only TCRdb's listed CDR3 is given. The chain employs TRBV6-1 and TRBJ2-7; the D call in the table, TRBD1, was not verified against the DNA. Germline CDR1 MNHNS, CDR2 SASEGT. The CDR3 has 13 residues if both end residues are counted. This chain's CDR3 is CASSFAKGAVGYF.

J is TRBJ2-5 and V is TRBV28; 12 bases map to TRBD2. The CDR3 contains 16 residues. V shed 4 bases, J shed 1 base, and the junction held 4 bases outside the gene matches. Germline-derived CDR1 and CDR2 are MDHEN and SYDVKM. The CDR3 sequence: CASSSPGLAGQETQYF. The CDR3 nucleotides read TGTGCCAGCAGTTCCCCGGGACTAGCGGGCCAAGAGACCCAGTACTTC.

This rearrangement joins TRBV7-9 to TRBJ1-1; 7 nucleotides match TRBD1. V lost 5 bases to trimming and J lost 8 bases; unmatched junction nucleotides: 5. This CDR3 contains 12 residues. Germline V lookup: CDR1 SEHNR, CDR2 FQNEAQ (reference sequence). The CDR3 protein is CASSPGTVEAFF. CDR3 nucleotide sequence: TGTGCCAGCAGCCCTGGGACAGTCGAAGCTTTCTTT. The whole variable domain, filled in from reference TRBV7-9 and TRBJ1-1, reads DTGVSQNPRHKITKRGQNVTFRCDPISEHNRLYWYRQTLGQGPEFLTYFQNEAQLEKSRLLSDRFSAERPKGSFSTLEIQRTEQGDSAMYLCASSPGTVEAFFGQGTRLTVV.

The chain uses TRBV24-1 and TRBJ1-4; 11 bases align to TRBD1. This CDR3 has 16 amino acids. V lost 2 bases and J lost 8; bases outside the gene matches: 6. Germline loops: CDR1 KGHDR, CDR2 SFDVKD. The CDR3 sequence is CATSDSLDRGQEKLFF. The DNA of the CDR3 is TGTGCCACCAGTGATTCCTTGGACAGGGGGCAGGAAAAACTGTTTTTT.

The chain carries TRBV5-4 and TRBJ2-5; perhaps TRBD1 as D (6 bases). Germline CDR1 reads SGHNT; CDR2 reads YYREEE (reference sequence). V was clipped by 5 bases and J by 0 bases, with 11 bases between them. The CDR3 consists of 14 residues. The CDR3 sequence: CASSSDRYQETQYF. CDR3 nucleotides: TGTGCCAGCAGTTCTGACAGGTACCAAGAGACCCAGTACTTC.

This chain links TRBV2 with TRBJ2-7; 9 bases fit TRBD2. CDR1 is SNHLY, CDR2 FYNNEI, per germline. The length of the CDR3 is 14 residues. Trimming took 3 bases from V and 3 from J; bases not matched to a gene: 3. The CDR3 protein is CASSEGLAGYEQYF. As DNA, the CDR3 is TGTGCCAGCAGTGAGGGACTAGCTGGCTACGAGCAGTACTTC.

The genes are TRBV19 and TRBJ1-2, with D uncertain. The CDR3 spans 13 residues. The germline CDR1 and CDR2 sequences are LNHDA and SQIVND (reference sequence). V was clipped by 7 bases and J by 1 base, with 10 bases between them. This chain's CDR3 is CASNLDFNYGYTF. The CDR3 region has the DNA TGTGCCAGTAACCTCGACTTTAACTATGGCTACACCTTC.

The chain has TRBV7-6 and TRBJ2-7, with unresolved D. V was cut by 0 bases and J by 4 bases, with 10 bases left in between. The CDR3 contains 14 residues. Germline CDR1 and CDR2: SGHVS and FNYEAQ. DNA of the CDR3: TGTGCCAGCAGCTTAGCTGAGGCCGGTTACGAGCAGTACTTC. Protein sequence: CASSLAEAGYEQYF.

The rearrangement links TRBV7-9 to TRBJ2-7; 8 nucleotides line up with TRBD2. V was pared by 7 bases and J by 1 base, with 3 bases of the junction left unmatched. Germline V gene sequence: CDR1 SEHNR, CDR2 FQNEAQ (reference sequence). This CDR3 has 13 residues. In DNA, the CDR3 is TGTGCCAGCAAACTAGCGGATTCCTACGAGCAGTACTTC. This codes for CASKLADSYEQYF.

The chain combines TRBV5-4 with TRBJ2-3; 12 bases are a match to TRBD2. The CDR3 sequence is 15 residues long. Trimming cost V 5 bases and J 4 bases; bases outside gene matches: 5. Per germline, CDR1 SGHNT and CDR2 YYREEE (reference sequence). The CDR3 DNA is TGTGCCAGCAGGAGGACTAGCGGGGTAGCAGATACGCAGTATTTT. The encoded protein is CASRRTSGVADTQYF. The full variable domain, with the rest looked up from reference TRBV5-4 and TRBJ2-3, is ETGVTQSPTHLIKTRGQQVTLRCSSQSGHNTVSWYQQALGQGPQFIFQYYREEENGRGNFPPRFSGLQFPNYSSELNVNALELDDSALYLCASRRTSGVADTQYFGPGTRLTVL.

The chain links TRBV6-5 to TRBJ1-5; D gene uncertain. Germline CDR1 reads MNHEY; CDR2 reads SVGAGI. V dropped 0 bases and J dropped 4 bases, with 4 bases sitting between them. CDR3 size: 13 residues. CDR3 sequence: CASSYSTNQPQHF. CDR3 coding DNA: TGTGCCAGCAGTTACTCGACTAATCAGCCCCAGCATTTT.

V usage is TRBV5-1 and J usage is TRBJ1-1, with 8 bases that match TRBD1. The CDR3 length is 15 residues. V shed 3 bases and J 1 base; nucleotides not matched to a gene: 5. Germline CDR1 reads SGHRS; CDR2 reads YFSETQ. CDR3 protein: CASSSMTGANTEAFF. In DNA, the CDR3 is TGCGCCAGCAGCTCGATGACAGGGGCGAACACTGAAGCTTTCTTT.

This sequence joins TRBV5-6 and TRBJ1-1, with D perhaps TRBD1 (6 bases). Germline CDR1 SGHDT, CDR2 YYEEEE. The V gene lost 5 bases and the J gene lost 0 bases, with 14 bases spanning the gap. The CDR3 runs 15 residues. CDR3 coding DNA: TGTGCCAGCAGTTTTCAGACAGGACTGAACACTGAAGCTTTCTTT. Its protein is CASSFQTGLNTEAFF.